The rows below give T cell receptor beta chains drawn from one sample of a study of Graves' ophthalmopathy and Graves' hyperthyroidism. MiXCR, applied by TCRdb to the multiplex PCR reads, yields one record per CDR3 protein. The table records about 480,000 distinct CDR3 sequences, approximately 15% of them present only once. The sequenced material came from blood. These receptors all come from a woman in her twenties or thirties with Graves' ophthalmopathy. CDR3s include the opening cysteine and the closing phenylalanine or tryptophan. A D gene is named only where the DNA matches it firmly. For some rows the clone size is stated as once, few or many, or as a class when expanded; others skip it.

d_gene: TRBD1
abundance: many
v_gene: TRBV28
j_gene: TRBJ2-2
len: 17
CDR3nt: TGTGCCAGCAGTTTAACCCTCCTGACAGGGATCACCGGGGAGCTGTTTTTT
CDR3aa: CASSLTLLTGITGELFF

d_gene: -
abundance: many
v_gene: TRBV27
j_gene: TRBJ1-6
len: 16
CDR3nt: TGTGCCAGCAGTCTACGGCCGGGGGGGAGTAATTCACCCCTCCACTTT
CDR3aa: CASSLRPGGSNSPLHF

d_gene: -
abundance: many
v_gene: TRBV6-1
j_gene: TRBJ1-2
len: 16
CDR3nt: TGTGCCAGCAGTGGGACACCCGGGGGTTTTAGCTATGGCTACACCTTC
CDR3aa: CASSGTPGGFSYGYTF

d_gene: -
abundance: many
v_gene: TRBV12-3/TRBV12-4
j_gene: TRBJ2-5
len: 13
CDR3nt: TGTGCCAGCAGTTTAACCCAGAGAGAGACCCAGTACTTC
CDR3aa: CASSLTQRETQYF

d_gene: -
abundance: -
v_gene: TRBV28
j_gene: TRBJ2-7
len: 16
CDR3nt: TGTGCCAGCAGGACGACCGGGGACCCGGCAAGATACGAGCAGTACTTC
CDR3aa: CASRTTGDPARYEQYF

d_gene: -
abundance: many
v_gene: TRBV15
j_gene: TRBJ2-2
len: 17
CDR3nt: TGTGCCACCAGCAGAGATCTCGCGAGGGTGAACACCGGGGAGCTGTTTTTT
CDR3aa: CATSRDLARVNTGELFF

d_gene: -
abundance: few
v_gene: TRBV6-2/TRBV6-3
j_gene: TRBJ2-5
len: 14
CDR3nt: TGTGCCAGCACCTATGGGGACGCTCAAGAGACCCAGTACTTC
CDR3aa: CASTYGDAQETQYF

d_gene: -
abundance: many
v_gene: TRBV6-1
j_gene: TRBJ1-6
len: 14
CDR3nt: TGTGCCAGCAGTGTGGAACAAGGGGATTCACCCCTCCACTTT
CDR3aa: CASSVEQGDSPLHF

d_gene: -
abundance: -
v_gene: TRBV4-1
j_gene: TRBJ1-6
len: 16
CDR3nt: TGCGCCAGCAGCCAACTCCACGGGGCAGGAAATTCACCCCTCCACTTT
CDR3aa: CASSQLHGAGNSPLHF

d_gene: TRBD1
abundance: few
v_gene: TRBV12-3/TRBV12-4
j_gene: TRBJ1-5
len: 16
CDR3nt: TGTGCCAGCAACTATCATTTGACAGGGGACCCAAAGCCCCAGCATTTT
CDR3aa: CASNYHLTGDPKPQHF

d_gene: TRBD2
abundance: -
v_gene: TRBV9
j_gene: TRBJ2-2
len: 15
CDR3nt: TGTGCCAGCAGTCCCGAGCGGGGGCGCACCGGGGAGCTGTTTTTT
CDR3aa: CASSPERGRTGELFF

d_gene: -
abundance: -
v_gene: TRBV4-1
j_gene: TRBJ2-7
len: 16
CDR3nt: TGCGCCAGCAGCCAAGTGTGGGGCAGTGACTCCTACGAGCAGTACTTC
CDR3aa: CASSQVWGSDSYEQYF

d_gene: TRBD1
abundance: many
v_gene: TRBV2
j_gene: TRBJ2-7
len: 15
CDR3nt: TGTGCCAGCAGTGAAGAGAGGGGGCGCGGCTACGAGCAGTACTTC
CDR3aa: CASSEERGRGYEQYF

d_gene: -
abundance: many
v_gene: TRBV11-2
j_gene: TRBJ1-1
len: 17
CDR3nt: TGTGCCAGCAGCTTAGATCGGGGCTCCCCCCCGAACACTGAAGCTTTCTTT
CDR3aa: CASSLDRGSPPNTEAFF

d_gene: -
abundance: many
v_gene: TRBV4-1
j_gene: TRBJ1-1
len: 14
CDR3nt: TGCGCCAGCAGCGCACACATGAAGAACACTGAAGCTTTCTTT
CDR3aa: CASSAHMKNTEAFF